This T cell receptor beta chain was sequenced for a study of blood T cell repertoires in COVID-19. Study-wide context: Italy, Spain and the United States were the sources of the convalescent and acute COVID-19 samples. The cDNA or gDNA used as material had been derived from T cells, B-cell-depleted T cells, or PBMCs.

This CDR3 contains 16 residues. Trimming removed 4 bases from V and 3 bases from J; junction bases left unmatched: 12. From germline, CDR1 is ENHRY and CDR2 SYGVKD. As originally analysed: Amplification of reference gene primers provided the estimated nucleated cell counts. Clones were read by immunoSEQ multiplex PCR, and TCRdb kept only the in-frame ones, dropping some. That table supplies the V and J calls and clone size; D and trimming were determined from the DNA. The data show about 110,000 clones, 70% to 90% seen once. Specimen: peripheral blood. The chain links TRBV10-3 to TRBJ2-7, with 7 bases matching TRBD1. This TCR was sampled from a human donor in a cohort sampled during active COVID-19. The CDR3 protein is CAISAIGGGGGYEQYF. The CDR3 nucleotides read TGTGCCATCAGTGCCATAGGGGGCGGAGGTGGCTACGAGCAGTACTTC.